This is a list of T cell receptor beta chains from one sample in a study of T cell responses to AZD1222 COVID-19 vaccine. Clones were sequenced by immunoSEQ multiplex PCR, and TCRdb holds only the in-frame ones, with some missing. The table shows 130,000 or so clones, with around 90% occurring only once. The sequenced sample was peripheral blood, obtained on day 0 of AZD1222 vaccination. These receptors were obtained from an adult in good health. The CDR3 runs from the conserved cysteine through the conserved F or W. The D gene is left open where the match is weak. Size is omitted from some rows. Given values are once, few, many or a class for expanded clones.

D gene	V gene	clone size	J gene	CDR3 DNA	CDR3 protein
-	TRBV2	-	TRBJ2-3	TGTGCCAGCAGGGAACAGTCCCCCACGCAGTATTTT	CASREQSPTQYF
-	TRBV24-1	-	TRBJ1-6	TGTGCCACCAGTGATTTGTCGGCAGGGAGGAATTCACCCCTCCACTTT	CATSDLSAGRNSPLHF
-	TRBV27	-	TRBJ1-2	TGTGCCAGCAGTTTATCGAGGAGGGCTGCGAACTATGGCTACACCTTC	CASSLSRRAANYGYTF
-	TRBV12-3/TRBV12-4	-	TRBJ1-2	TGTGCCAGCAGCACCACGTCCAGACGTGGCTACACCTTC	CASSTTSRRGYTF
TRBD1	TRBV14	-	TRBJ1-1	TGTGCCAGCAGCCTGACAGGGGGCACTGAAGCTTTCTTT	CASSLTGGTEAFF
-	TRBV27	-	TRBJ2-5	TGTGCCAGCGGCCGGGAGTTCGGGGGGACCCAGTACTTC	CASGREFGGTQYF
-	TRBV7-8	-	TRBJ2-2	TGTGCCAGCAGCCCGTCGGGACCGTCAGCCGGGGAGCTGTTTTTT	CASSPSGPSAGELFF
TRBD1	TRBV29-1	-	TRBJ2-1	TGCAGCGTTGCTCCGGGACAGGGGGCGGGGAATGAGCAGTTCTTC	CSVAPGQGAGNEQFF
-	TRBV27	-	TRBJ1-1	TGTGCCAGCACCACGGGACGGGATACTAACACTGAAGCTTTCTTT	CASTTGRDTNTEAFF
TRBD1	TRBV6-5	-	TRBJ1-5	TGTGCCAGCAGTTTGGGACAGGGGGATCAGCCCCAGCATTTT	CASSLGQGDQPQHF
-	TRBV20-1	-	TRBJ2-1	TGCAGTGCTAGGGGGATGAATGAGCAGTTCTTC	CSARGMNEQFF
-	TRBV18	-	TRBJ2-1	TGTGCCAGCTCAAAGTTCGGGCAGGGTGACAATGAGCAGTTCTTC	CASSKFGQGDNEQFF
TRBD1	TRBV12-5	once	TRBJ2-7	TGTGCTAGTGGTTTCCCAAGGACAGGGTTCTCCTACGAGCAGTACTTC	CASGFPRTGFSYEQYF
-	TRBV7-9	-	TRBJ1-6	TGTGCCAGCAGCTTAGGGGACCCCGGCAACTATAATTCACCCCTCCACTTT	CASSLGDPGNYNSPLHF
-	TRBV30	-	TRBJ2-5	TGTGCCTGGAGTCCCGGGACATCCCCAGGGACCCAGTACTTC	CAWSPGTSPGTQYF
-	TRBV5-6	-	TRBJ1-2	TGTGCCAGCAGCTTGGGTCGGGATTTCTATGGCTACACCTTC	CASSLGRDFYGYTF
TRBD1	TRBV10-3	-	TRBJ2-2	TGTGCCATCAGTGGAACGGACAGGGGCGTCACCGGGGAGCTGTTTTTT	CAISGTDRGVTGELFF
TRBD1	TRBV12-5	-	TRBJ1-6	TGTGCTAGTGGTTTGGACAGGGGAGATAGTTCACCCCTCCACTTT	CASGLDRGDSSPLHF
TRBD1	TRBV2	-	TRBJ1-1	TGTGCCAGCAGGGGAGGACAGGGTACGAACACTGAAGCTTTCTTT	CASRGGQGTNTEAFF
TRBD2	TRBV27	-	TRBJ2-7	TGTGCCAGCAGTCGACTAGCGGGAGGGCCTTACGAGCAGTACTTC	CASSRLAGGPYEQYF
TRBD1	TRBV30	few	TRBJ1-1	TGTGCCTGGAGGGTCCCGCAGGGGGGAATAAGGAACACTGAAGCTTTCTTT	CAWRVPQGGIRNTEAFF
TRBD2	TRBV12-5	-	TRBJ2-1	TGTGCTAGTGGTTTACAGCGGGGGGGTGCTGAGCAGTTCTTC	CASGLQRGGAEQFF
TRBD1	TRBV2	once	TRBJ1-2	TGTGCCAGCAGCGGAGACAGGGTGAAAGGCTACACCTTC	CASSGDRVKGYTF
-	TRBV5-1	-	TRBJ2-3	TGCGCCAGCAGCTTTACCCCGCCGGGGCAGGGGACCGCAGATACGCAGTATTTT	CASSFTPPGQGTADTQYF
-	TRBV19	-	TRBJ1-2	TGTGCCAGTAGTTCCCGACCAGGCTATGGCTACACCTTC	CASSSRPGYGYTF
-	TRBV10-3	-	TRBJ1-5	TGTGCCATCAGCCCAGACAGGAATAGCAATCAGCCCCAGCATTTT	CAISPDRNSNQPQHF
-	TRBV6-5	-	TRBJ1-2	TGTGCCAGCAGTCCGTCAGTTCCCTATGGCTACACCTTC	CASSPSVPYGYTF
-	TRBV9	-	TRBJ1-2	TGTGCCAGCAGTGGGGTTTATGGCTACACCTTC	CASSGVYGYTF
TRBD1	TRBV10-1	-	TRBJ1-5	TGCGCCAGCAGTGTCCTCGGGACAGGGATACAGCCCCAGCATTTT	CASSVLGTGIQPQHF
-	TRBV6-5	-	TRBJ2-7	TGTGCCAGCAGCGCGACTAGTTCCGAGCAGTACTTC	CASSATSSEQYF